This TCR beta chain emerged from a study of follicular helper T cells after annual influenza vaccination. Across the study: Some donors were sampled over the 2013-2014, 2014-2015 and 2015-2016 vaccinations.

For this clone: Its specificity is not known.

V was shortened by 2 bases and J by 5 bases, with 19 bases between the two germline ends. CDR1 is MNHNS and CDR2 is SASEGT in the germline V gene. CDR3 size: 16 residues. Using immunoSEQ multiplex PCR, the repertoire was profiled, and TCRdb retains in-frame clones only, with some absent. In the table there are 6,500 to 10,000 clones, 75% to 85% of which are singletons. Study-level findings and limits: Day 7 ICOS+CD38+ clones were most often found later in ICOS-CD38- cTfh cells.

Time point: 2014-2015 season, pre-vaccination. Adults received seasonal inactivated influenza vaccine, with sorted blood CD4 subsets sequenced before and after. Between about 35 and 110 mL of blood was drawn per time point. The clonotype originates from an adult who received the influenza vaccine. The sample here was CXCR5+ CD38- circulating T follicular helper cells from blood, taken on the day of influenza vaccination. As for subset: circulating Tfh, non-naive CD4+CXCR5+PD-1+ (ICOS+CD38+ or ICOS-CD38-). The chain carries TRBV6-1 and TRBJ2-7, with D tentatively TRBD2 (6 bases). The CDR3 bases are TGTGCCAGCAGTGAACACGGGAGACGGGGTGGAAACGAGCAGTACTTC. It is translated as CASSEHGRRGGNEQYF.